These 8 T cell receptor beta chains originate from one sample sequenced in a study of blood T cell repertoires in COVID-19. Clones were sequenced by immunoSEQ multiplex PCR, and TCRdb holds only the in-frame ones, with some missing. This sample has around 200,000 clones, with approximately 84% found just once. The sequenced sample consisted of PBMCs or T cells enriched from blood (not recorded which). The receptor set was obtained from a woman aged 25 to 45 who had recovered from COVID-19.

The chain links TRBV3-1 (or the pseudogene TRBV3-2) to TRBJ1-4; D gene uncertain. V was pared by 5 bases and J by 7 bases, with 5 bases between. From germline, CDR1 is LGHDT and CDR2 YNNKEL (reference sequence). The CDR3 totals 11 residues. The CDR3 spells CASSSGEKLFF. As DNA, the CDR3 is TGTGCCAGCAGCTCAGGTGAAAAACTGTTTTTT.

This clone was observed a single time. The chain couples TRBV28 to TRBJ1-2, with 8 nucleotides matching TRBD1. The length of the CDR3 is 14 residues. Germline CDR1 is MDHEN and CDR2 is SYDVKM. J was trimmed by 8 bases and V by 5 bases; bases with no gene match: 10. The CDR3 nucleotides read TGTGCCAGCAGTCAGGGGGACAGGATGCAGGGCTACACCTTC. It specifies CASSQGDRMQGYTF.

This clone was picked up a small number of times. The V gene is TRBV20-1, the J gene TRBJ1-2; TRBD1 agrees at 7 bases. V gave up 5 bases and J gave up 7 bases; unmatched junction bases: 1. There are 10 residues in the CDR3. Germline V gives CDR1 DFQATT, CDR2 SNEGSKA (reference sequence). The CDR3 region is CSASGGGYTF. CDR3 sequence (DNA): TGCAGTGCTTCAGGGGGTGGCTACACCTTC.

The chain is built from TRBV4-2 and TRBJ2-3; maybe TRBD2 (5 bases). This CDR3 has 15 residues. V lost 4 bases, J lost 2 bases, and 13 bases lay in between. Germline values: CDR1 LGHNA, CDR2 YNFKEQ. CDR3 protein: CASSPGPGLTDTQYF. For the CDR3, the DNA is TGTGCCAGCAGCCCAGGCCCCGGACTCACAGATACGCAGTATTTT.

This clone has just one count. The chain joins TRBV11-1 to TRBJ2-1; 9 bases map to TRBD1. The germline CDR1 and CDR2 sequences are SGHAT and FQDESV (reference sequence). The CDR3 loop spans 17 amino acids. Trimming at V came to 0 bases and at J to 8 bases, leaving 11 bases not matched to a gene. The CDR3 region is CASSLAVLRDRAHEQFF. The DNA of the CDR3 is TGTGCCAGCAGCTTAGCGGTACTCCGGGACAGGGCGCATGAGCAGTTCTTC.

The chain couples TRBV3-1 (or the pseudogene TRBV3-2) to TRBJ1-2; 8 bases line up with TRBD1. There are 14 residues in the CDR3. The germline gives CDR1 LGHDT, CDR2 YNNKEL (reference sequence). The V segment lost 4 bases and the J segment 5 bases; nucleotides outside the gene matches: 6. The CDR3 DNA reads as TGTGCCAGCAGCCCCCGGGACAGGTCGTATGGCTACACCTTC. Translated: CASSPRDRSYGYTF.

There are a few counts of this clone. The genes are TRBV10-3 and TRBJ1-2; weak D call: TRBD1 (5 bases). Per the germline V gene, CDR1 is ENHRY and CDR2 is SYGVKD. With 5 bases removed from V and 4 bases from J, the gap between germline ends came to 14 bases. This CDR3 is 14 amino acids long. The DNA for the CDR3 is TGTGCCATCAGTAAACCCACCGACAGCTATGGCTACACCTTC. It encodes CAISKPTDSYGYTF.

This chain uses TRBV10-3 with TRBJ2-2, with 10 positions matching TRBD2. This CDR3 contains 15 residues. Germline V gives CDR1 ENHRY, CDR2 SYGVKD. Trimming took 7 bases from V and 3 from J; bases not matched to a gene: 5. The DNA of the CDR3 is TGTGCCATCACCCGGACTAGCGGCCACACCGGGGAGCTGTTTTTT. The encoded protein is CAITRTSGHTGELFF.